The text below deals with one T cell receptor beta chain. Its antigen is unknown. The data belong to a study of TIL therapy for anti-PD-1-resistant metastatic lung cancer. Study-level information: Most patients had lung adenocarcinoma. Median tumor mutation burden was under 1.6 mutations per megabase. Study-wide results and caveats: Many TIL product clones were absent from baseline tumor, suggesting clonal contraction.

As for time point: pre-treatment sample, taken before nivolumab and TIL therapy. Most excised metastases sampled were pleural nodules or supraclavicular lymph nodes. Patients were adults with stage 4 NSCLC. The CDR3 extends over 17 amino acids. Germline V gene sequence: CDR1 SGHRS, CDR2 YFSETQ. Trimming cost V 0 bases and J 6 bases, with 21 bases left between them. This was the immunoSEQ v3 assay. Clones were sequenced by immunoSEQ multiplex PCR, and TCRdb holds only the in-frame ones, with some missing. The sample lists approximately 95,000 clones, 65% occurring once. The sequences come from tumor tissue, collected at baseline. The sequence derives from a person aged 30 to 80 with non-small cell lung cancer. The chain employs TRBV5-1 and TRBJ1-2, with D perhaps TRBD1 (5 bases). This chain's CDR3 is CASSLARPGRERNGYTF. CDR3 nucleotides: TGCGCCAGCAGCTTGGCCAGACCGGGCAGGGAGCGTAATGGCTACACCTTC.